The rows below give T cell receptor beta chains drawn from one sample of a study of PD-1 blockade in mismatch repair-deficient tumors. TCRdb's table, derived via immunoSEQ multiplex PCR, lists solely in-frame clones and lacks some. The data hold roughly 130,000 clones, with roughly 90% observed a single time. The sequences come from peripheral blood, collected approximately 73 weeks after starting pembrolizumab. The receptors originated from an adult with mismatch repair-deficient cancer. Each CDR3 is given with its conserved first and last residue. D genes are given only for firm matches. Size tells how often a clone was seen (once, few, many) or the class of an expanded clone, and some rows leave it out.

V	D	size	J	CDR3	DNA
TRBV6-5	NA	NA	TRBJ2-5	CASSLVVKRETQYF	TGTGCCAGCTCCCTCGTTGTCAAGAGGGAGACCCAGTACTTC
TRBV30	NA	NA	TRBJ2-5	CAWTPRGGVRETQYF	TGTGCCTGGACCCCCCGTGGGGGAGTTCGAGAGACCCAGTACTTC
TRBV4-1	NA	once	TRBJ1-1	CASSQEGHLNTEAFF	TGCGCCAGCAGCCAAGAGGGACACCTGAACACTGAAGCTTTCTTT
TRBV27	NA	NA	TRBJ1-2	CASSQTPTGRGYTF	TGTGCCAGCAGTCAGACGCCGACAGGCCGCGGCTACACCTTC
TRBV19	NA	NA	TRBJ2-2	CASTPRLGKLPVRELFF	TGTGCCAGTACCCCCCGACTAGGAAAACTACCGGTGCGGGAGCTGTTTTTT
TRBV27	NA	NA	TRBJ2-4	CASSLSISGIAKNIQYF	TGTGCCAGCAGTTTATCGATAAGTGGAATAGCCAAAAACATTCAGTACTTC
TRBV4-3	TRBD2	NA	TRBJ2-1	CASSQGTSGRWGEQFF	TGCGCCAGCAGCCAAGGGACTAGCGGGAGGTGGGGTGAGCAGTTCTTC
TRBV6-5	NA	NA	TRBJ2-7	CASSYVQGDIYEQYF	TGTGCCAGCAGTTACGTACAGGGCGACATCTACGAGCAGTACTTC
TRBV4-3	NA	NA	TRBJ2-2	CASSPYTGTTGELFF	TGCGCCAGCAGCCCGTATACCGGGACCACCGGGGAGCTGTTTTTT
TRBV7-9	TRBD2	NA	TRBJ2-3	CASSLDVTSGGTDTQYF	TGTGCCAGCAGCTTAGACGTGACTAGCGGCGGCACAGATACGCAGTATTTT
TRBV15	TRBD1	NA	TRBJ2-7	CATSSKLGGTGEQYF	TGTGCCACCAGCAGCAAGTTAGGGGGCACCGGCGAGCAGTACTTC
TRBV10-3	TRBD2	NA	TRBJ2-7	CAISSTSGRAQSYEQYF	TGTGCCATCAGTTCGACTAGCGGGAGGGCTCAATCCTACGAGCAGTACTTC
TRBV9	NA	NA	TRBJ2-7	CASSGGGGVVHEQYF	TGTGCCAGCAGCGGTGGGGGTGGGGTTGTCCACGAGCAGTACTTC
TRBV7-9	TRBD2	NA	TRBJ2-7	CASSYGLAGAGVPYEQYF	TGTGCCAGCAGCTACGGGCTAGCGGGAGCTGGGGTACCCTACGAGCAGTACTTC
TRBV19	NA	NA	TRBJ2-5	CASSKRSGRGETQYF	TGTGCCAGTAGTAAACGCTCAGGCCGGGGAGAGACCCAGTACTTC
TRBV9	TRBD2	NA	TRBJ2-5	CASSKSGSQETQYF	TGTGCCAGCAGCAAAAGCGGGAGCCAAGAGACCCAGTACTTC
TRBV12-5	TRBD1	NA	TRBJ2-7	CASGSGQGEVYEQYF	TGTGCTAGTGGATCCGGACAGGGGGAGGTCTACGAGCAGTACTTC
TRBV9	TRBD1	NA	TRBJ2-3	CASSVVPGQGRSDTQYF	TGTGCCAGCAGCGTAGTTCCGGGACAGGGGCGTTCAGATACGCAGTATTTT
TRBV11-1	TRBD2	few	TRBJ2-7	CASSLAGLAGGSYEQYF	TGTGCCAGCAGCTTAGCAGGACTAGCGGGAGGGTCCTACGAGCAGTACTTC
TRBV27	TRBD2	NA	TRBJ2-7	CASSLSMGLAVHGDEQYF	TGTGCCAGCAGTTTATCCATGGGACTAGCGGTCCATGGGGACGAGCAGTACTTC
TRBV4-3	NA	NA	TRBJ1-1	CASSKKTTMNTEAFF	TGCGCCAGCAGCAAAAAGACAACCATGAACACTGAAGCTTTCTTT
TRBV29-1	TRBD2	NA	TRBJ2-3	CSVEGLAAQEGQYF	TGCAGCGTTGAAGGACTAGCGGCGCAGGAGGGGCAGTATTTT
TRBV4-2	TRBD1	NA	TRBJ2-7	CASSGRDRGTSYEQYF	TGTGCCAGCAGCGGCCGGGACAGGGGGACATCCTACGAGCAGTACTTC
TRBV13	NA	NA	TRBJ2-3	CASSHLVSADTQYF	TGTGCCAGCAGCCACCTAGTTTCAGCAGATACGCAGTATTTT
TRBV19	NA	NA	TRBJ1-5	CASSMMDKEQPQHF	TGTGCCAGTAGTATGATGGACAAGGAACAGCCCCAGCATTTT
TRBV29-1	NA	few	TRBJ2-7	CSVRLLSDNEQYF	TGCAGCGTTCGACTCCTTTCGGATAACGAGCAGTACTTC
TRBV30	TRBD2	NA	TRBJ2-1	CAWILATSSYNEQFF	TGTGCCTGGATACTAGCGACGAGCTCCTACAATGAGCAGTTCTTC
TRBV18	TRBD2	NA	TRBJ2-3	CASSPGTGIAGGDTQYF	TGTGCCAGCTCACCCGGGACAGGAATAGCGGGAGGAGATACGCAGTATTTT
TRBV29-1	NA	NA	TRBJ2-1	CSVNPRTLNEQFF	TGCAGCGTTAACCCCCGGACTTTAAATGAGCAGTTCTTC
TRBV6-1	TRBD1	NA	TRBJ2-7	CASSGGIGTGMTYEQYF	TGTGCCAGCAGTGGCGGGATCGGGACAGGGATGACCTACGAGCAGTACTTC
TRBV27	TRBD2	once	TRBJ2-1	CASSKSQRSWAGVGGEQFF	TGTGCCAGCAGTAAGTCCCAGAGGAGTTGGGCGGGAGTAGGTGGTGAGCAGTTCTTC
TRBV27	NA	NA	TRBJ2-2	CASSLEGAGELFF	TGTGCCAGCAGTTTAGAGGGGGCCGGGGAGCTGTTTTTT
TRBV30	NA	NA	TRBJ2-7	CAWSAGPAVYEQYF	TGTGCCTGGAGTGCGGGACCGGCCGTCTACGAGCAGTACTTC
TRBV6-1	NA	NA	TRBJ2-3	CASSAGQSTDTQYF	TGTGCCAGCAGTGCCGGACAGTCTACAGATACGCAGTATTTT
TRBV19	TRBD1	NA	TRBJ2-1	CASSEGASYNEQFF	TGTGCCAGTAGCGAGGGGGCCTCCTACAATGAGCAGTTCTTC
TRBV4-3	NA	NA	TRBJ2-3	CASSQVISISTDTQYF	TGCGCCAGCAGCCAAGTAATCAGTATTAGCACAGATACGCAGTATTTT
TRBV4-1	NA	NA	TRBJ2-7	CASSQGAGLSYEQYF	TGCGCCAGCAGCCAAGGGGCAGGGTTATCCTACGAGCAGTACTTC
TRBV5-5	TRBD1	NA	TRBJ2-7	CASTGQGKIYF	TGTGCCAGCACGGGACAGGGCAAGATTTACTTC
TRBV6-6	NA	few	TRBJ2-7	CASNPLGGRSYEQYF	TGTGCCAGCAACCCCTTGGGGGGGCGGTCCTACGAGCAGTACTTC
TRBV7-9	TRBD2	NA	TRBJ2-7	CASSFTSGRREQYF	TGTGCCAGCAGTTTTACTAGCGGGAGGCGCGAGCAGTACTTC
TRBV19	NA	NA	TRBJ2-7	CASSIGVAEPPSEQYF	TGTGCCAGTAGTATAGGGGTAGCGGAACCCCCTAGCGAGCAGTACTTC
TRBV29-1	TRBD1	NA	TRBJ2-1	CSVRTGGYYNEQFF	TGCAGCGTTCGAACAGGGGGCTACTACAATGAGCAGTTCTTC
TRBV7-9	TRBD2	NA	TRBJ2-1	CASSPRVGGYGYNEQFF	TGTGCCAGCAGCCCCAGGGTGGGGGGGTACGGGTACAATGAGCAGTTCTTC
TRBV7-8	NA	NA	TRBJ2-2	CASSKRGNTGELFF	TGTGCCAGCAGCAAAAGGGGGAACACCGGGGAGCTGTTTTTT
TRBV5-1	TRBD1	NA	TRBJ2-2	CASSLYTGTGNTGELFF	TGCGCCAGCAGCTTATATACCGGGACAGGGAACACCGGGGAGCTGTTTTTT
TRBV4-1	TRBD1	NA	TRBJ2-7	CASSLRDSSYEQYF	TGCGCCAGCAGCCTCCGGGACAGCTCCTACGAGCAGTACTTC
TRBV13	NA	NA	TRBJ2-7	CASSPSRGLYEQYF	TGTGCCAGCAGCCCGTCCAGGGGCCTCTACGAGCAGTACTTC
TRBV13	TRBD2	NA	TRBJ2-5	CASSLPSGGLQETQYF	TGTGCCAGCAGCTTACCGTCGGGAGGGCTACAAGAGACCCAGTACTTC
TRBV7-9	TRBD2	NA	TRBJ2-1	CASSPSGGAVYNEQFF	TGTGCCAGCAGCCCGTCCGGGGGGGCAGTCTACAATGAGCAGTTCTTC
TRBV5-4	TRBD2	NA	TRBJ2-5	CASSPGLADQETQYF	TGTGCCAGCAGCCCAGGACTAGCGGACCAAGAGACCCAGTACTTC
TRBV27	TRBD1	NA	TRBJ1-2	CASSYVSGTGGLIRYGYTF	TGTGCCAGCAGTTACGTATCCGGGACAGGGGGCTTAATCCGCTATGGCTACACCTTC
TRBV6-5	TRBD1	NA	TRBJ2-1	CASSSLPSGQGNEQFF	TGTGCCAGCAGTTCACTCCCCTCGGGACAGGGCAATGAGCAGTTCTTC